This T cell receptor beta chain was retrieved from a study of OX40 agonist ivuxolimab in advanced cancers. Trimming took 0 bases from V and 4 from J, leaving 13 bases between them. The CDR3 consists of 15 residues. Per germline, CDR1 SGDLS and CDR2 YYNGEE. Sequencing used immunoSEQ multiplex PCR; TCRdb keeps in-frame clones, though not all of them. The data hold about 59,000 clones, with 65% to 85% observed a single time. Sequenced here: CD4+ or CD8+ T cells sorted from blood, sampled in a trial of the OX40 agonist ivuxolimab. The source is an adult with an advanced solid tumor such as melanoma, head and neck, liver or kidney cancer. The chain links TRBV9 to TRBJ1-2, with D unresolved. In nucleotides, the CDR3 is TGTGCCAGCAGCGTAGCTGCCGACTACCGCTATGGCTACACCTTC. Translation gives CASSVAADYRYGYTF. The variable domain in full, completed from reference TRBV9 and TRBJ1-2, reads DSGVTQTPKHLITATGQRVTLRCSPRSGDLSVYWYQQSLDQGLQFLIQYYNGEERAKGNILERFSAQQFPDLHSELNLSSLELGDSALYFCASSVAADYRYGYTFGSGTRLTVV.